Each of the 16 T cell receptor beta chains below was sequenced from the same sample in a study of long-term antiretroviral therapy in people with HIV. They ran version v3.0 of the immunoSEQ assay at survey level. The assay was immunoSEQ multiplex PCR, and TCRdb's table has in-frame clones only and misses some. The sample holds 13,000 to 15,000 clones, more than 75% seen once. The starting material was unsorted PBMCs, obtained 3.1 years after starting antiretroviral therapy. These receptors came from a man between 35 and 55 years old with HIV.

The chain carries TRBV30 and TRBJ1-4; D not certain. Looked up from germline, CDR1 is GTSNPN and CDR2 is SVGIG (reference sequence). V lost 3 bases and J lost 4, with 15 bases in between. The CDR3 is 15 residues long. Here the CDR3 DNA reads TGTGCCTGGAGCGCCTGGGAGGATCGTAATGAAAAACTGTTTTTT. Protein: CAWSAWEDRNEKLFF.

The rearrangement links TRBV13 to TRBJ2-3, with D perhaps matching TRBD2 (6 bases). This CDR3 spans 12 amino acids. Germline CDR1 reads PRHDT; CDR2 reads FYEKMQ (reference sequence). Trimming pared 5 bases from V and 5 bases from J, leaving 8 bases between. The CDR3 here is CASSAGGDTQYF. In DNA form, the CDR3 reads TGTGCCAGCAGCGCCGGGGGAGATACGCAGTATTTT. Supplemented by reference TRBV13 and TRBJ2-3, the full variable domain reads AAGVIQSPRHLIKEKRETATLKCYPIPRHDTVYWYQQGPGQDPQFLISFYEKMQSDKGSIPDRFSAQQFSDYHSELNMSSLELGDSALYFCASSAGGDTQYFGPGTRLTVL.

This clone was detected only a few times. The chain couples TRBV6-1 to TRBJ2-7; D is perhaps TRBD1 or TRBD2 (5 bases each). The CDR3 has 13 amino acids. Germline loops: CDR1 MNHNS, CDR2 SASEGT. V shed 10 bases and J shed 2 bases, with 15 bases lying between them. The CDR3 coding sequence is TGTGCCACCATCCGGGACGAGACCTACGAGCAGTACTTC. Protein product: CATIRDETYEQYF.

CDR3 protein: CAWSRAGTVNYGYTF. CDR3 DNA sequence: TGTGCCTGGAGTCGGGCCGGGACTGTCAATTATGGCTACACCTTC. The chain couples TRBV30 to TRBJ1-2, with D possibly matching TRBD1 (5 bases). In germline, CDR1 is GTSNPN, CDR2 SVGIG (reference sequence). This CDR3 comprises 15 residues. The V gene lost 2 bases and the J gene lost 5 bases, with 18 bases spanning the gap.

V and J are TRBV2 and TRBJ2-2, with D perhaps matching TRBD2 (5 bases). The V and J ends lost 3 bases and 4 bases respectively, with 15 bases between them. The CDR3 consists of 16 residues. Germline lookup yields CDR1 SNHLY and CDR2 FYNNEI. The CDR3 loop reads CASSDWAEGSTGELFF. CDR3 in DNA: TGTGCCAGCAGTGATTGGGCTGAGGGTTCCACCGGGGAGCTGTTTTTT.

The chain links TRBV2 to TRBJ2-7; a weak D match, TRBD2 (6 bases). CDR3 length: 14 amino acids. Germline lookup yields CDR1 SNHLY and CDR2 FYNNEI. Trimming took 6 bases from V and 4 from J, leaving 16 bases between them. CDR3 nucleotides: TGTGCCAGCAGGGGGGAGGAAAACTCTTACGAGCAGTACTTC. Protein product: CASRGEENSYEQYF.

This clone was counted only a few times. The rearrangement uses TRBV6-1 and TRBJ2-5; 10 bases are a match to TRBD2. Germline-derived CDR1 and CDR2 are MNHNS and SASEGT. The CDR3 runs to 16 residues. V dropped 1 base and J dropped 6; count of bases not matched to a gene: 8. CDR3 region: CASSEGGSGGLKTQYF. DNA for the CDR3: TGTGCCAGCAGTGAAGGGGGTAGCGGGGGGTTGAAGACCCAGTACTTC.

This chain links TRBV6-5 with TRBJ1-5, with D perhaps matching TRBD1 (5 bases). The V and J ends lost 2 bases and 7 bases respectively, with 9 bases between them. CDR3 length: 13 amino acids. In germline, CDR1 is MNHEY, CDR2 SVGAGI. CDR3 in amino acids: CASSYLTGQPQHF. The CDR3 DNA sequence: TGTGCCAGCAGTTACCTAACAGGCCAGCCCCAGCATTTT.

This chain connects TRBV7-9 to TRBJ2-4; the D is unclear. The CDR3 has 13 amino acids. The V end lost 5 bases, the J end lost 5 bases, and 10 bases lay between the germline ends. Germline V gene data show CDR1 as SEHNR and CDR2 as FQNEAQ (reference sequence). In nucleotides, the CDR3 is TGTGCCAGCAGCGATAAGGACGAAAACATTCAGTACTTC. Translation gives CASSDKDENIQYF.

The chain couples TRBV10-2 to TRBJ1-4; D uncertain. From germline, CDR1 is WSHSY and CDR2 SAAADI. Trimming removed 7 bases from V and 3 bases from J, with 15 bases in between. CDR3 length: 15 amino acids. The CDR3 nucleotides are TGCGCCAGCACCCGGGCCCGGGGAGCTAATGAAAAACTGTTTTTT. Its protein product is CASTRARGANEKLFF.

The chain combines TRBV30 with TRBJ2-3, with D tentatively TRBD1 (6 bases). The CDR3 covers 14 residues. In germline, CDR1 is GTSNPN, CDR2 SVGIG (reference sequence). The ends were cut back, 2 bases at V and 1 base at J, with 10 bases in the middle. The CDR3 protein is CAWSSRTGTDTQYF. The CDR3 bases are TGTGCCTGGAGTTCCAGGACAGGCACAGATACGCAGTATTTT.

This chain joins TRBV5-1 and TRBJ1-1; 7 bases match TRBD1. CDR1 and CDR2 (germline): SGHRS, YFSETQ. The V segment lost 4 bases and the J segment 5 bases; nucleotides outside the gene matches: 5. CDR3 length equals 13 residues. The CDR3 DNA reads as TGCGCCAGCAGCCTGAGACAGGGAACTGAAGCTTTCTTT. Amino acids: CASSLRQGTEAFF.

The CDR3 DNA follows: TGCGCCAGCAGCCAAACAGTCGGCTACGAGCAGTACTTC. It is translated as CASSQTVGYEQYF. V and J are TRBV4-1 and TRBJ2-7, with D uncertain. The CDR3 loop spans 13 amino acids. Germline V gives CDR1 MGHRA, CDR2 YSYEKL. V gave up 2 bases and J gave up 3 bases, with 8 bases separating them.

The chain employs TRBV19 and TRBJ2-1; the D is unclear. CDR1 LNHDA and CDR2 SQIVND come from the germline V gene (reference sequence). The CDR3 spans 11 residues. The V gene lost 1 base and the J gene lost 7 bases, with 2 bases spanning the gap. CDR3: CASSIGNEQFF. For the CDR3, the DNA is TGTGCCAGTAGTATAGGTAATGAGCAGTTCTTC.

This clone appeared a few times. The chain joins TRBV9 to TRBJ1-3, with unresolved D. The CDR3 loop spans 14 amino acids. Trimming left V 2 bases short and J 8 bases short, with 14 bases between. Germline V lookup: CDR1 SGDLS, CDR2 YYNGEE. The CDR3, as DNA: TGTGCCAGCAGCGTCGACAATTCTGGTGACACCATATATTTT. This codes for CASSVDNSGDTIYF.

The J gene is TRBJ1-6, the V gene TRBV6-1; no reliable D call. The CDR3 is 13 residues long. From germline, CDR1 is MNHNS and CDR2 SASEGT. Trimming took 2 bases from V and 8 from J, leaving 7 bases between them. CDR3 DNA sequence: TGTGCCAGCAGTGAACAGGCAGATTCACCCCTCCACTTT. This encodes CASSEQADSPLHF.